The clone carrying this TCR beta chain has only one observation. This sample was included in a study of blood T cell repertoires in COVID-19. Study overall: The study drew acute and convalescent COVID-19 samples from the United States, Italy and Spain. T cells, B-cell-depleted T cells, or PBMCs provided the cDNA or gDNA that served as material.

Germline-derived CDR1 and CDR2 are KGHSH and LQKENI. The CDR3 is 13 amino acids. The V gene lost 4 bases and the J gene lost 3 bases, with 9 bases spanning the gap. Assay used: immunoSEQ multiplex PCR; TCRdb lists only in-frame clones, some missing. The repertoire consists of 200,000 to 250,000 clones, with 70% to 90% occurring once and the leading ten covering 3.5% to 4%. Sequenced: PBMCs or T cells enriched from blood (not recorded which). The TCR sequence derives from a woman in her thirties or forties with acute COVID-19. The chain recombines TRBV18 with TRBJ1-1, with a weak D call TRBD1 (6 bases). Here the CDR3 DNA reads TGTGCCAGCTCACTCGGGACACACACTGAAGCTTTCTTT. This gives the protein CASSLGTHTEAFF.